The 21 T cell receptor beta chains listed next were all sequenced from one sample in a study of cytomegalovirus exposure and HLA in healthy donors. 60 Vbeta and 13 Jbeta primers were used in PCR. Produced via immunoSEQ multiplex PCR; TCRdb's table is partial and in-frame only. Among 200,000 to 250,000 clones, about 85% were seen once, and the ten largest hold 0.24%. Sequenced sample: PBMCs. The receptors were sampled from a girl under 10 years old in good health and CMV-seronegative.

The chain is built from TRBV5-1 and TRBJ2-7; 8 bases match TRBD2. J gave up 3 bases and V 1 base, and 0 bases lay outside the gene matches. CDR1 is SGHRS, CDR2 YFSETQ, per germline. The CDR3 has 13 residues. The CDR3 DNA follows: TGCGCCAGCAGCTTGCGGGAGGGCTACGAGCAGTACTTC. Amino acids: CASSLREGYEQYF.

The V call is TRBV27, the J call TRBJ1-1; D might be TRBD1 (6 bases). Germline CDR1 reads MNHEY; CDR2 reads SMNVEV (reference sequence). The CDR3 is 13 residues long. Trimming stripped 2 bases from V and 10 bases from J, with 14 bases between. In DNA form, the CDR3 reads TGTGCCAGCAGTTTAAAAACAGGGTCGGGAGCTTTCTTT. Translating it yields CASSLKTGSGAFF.

This chain's CDR3 is CALSTNDYPTDTQYF. The CDR3 nucleotides read TGTGCCTTATCAACGAACGACTATCCGACAGATACGCAGTATTTT. V and J are TRBV30 and TRBJ2-3, with a weak D call TRBD2 (5 bases). V was shortened by 7 bases and J by 3 bases, with 20 bases between the two germline ends. The CDR3 loop spans 15 amino acids. Per germline, CDR1 GTSNPN and CDR2 SVGIG (reference sequence).

This chain uses TRBV10-3 with TRBJ2-2; D possibly corresponds to TRBD1 (6 bases). The V and J ends lost 3 bases and 3 bases respectively, with 11 bases between them. The length of the CDR3 is 15 residues. Germline assignment: CDR1 ENHRY and CDR2 SYGVKD. Written as DNA, the CDR3 is TGTGCCATCAGTGAACACAGGGATCACACCGGGGAGCTGTTTTTT. Protein: CAISEHRDHTGELFF.

The chain recombines TRBV7-9 with TRBJ2-2; D gene unclear. The CDR3 covers 15 residues. V lost 1 base and J 4 bases, leaving 10 bases between the germline ends. Germline V CDR1 and CDR2: SEHNR, FQNEAQ (reference sequence). In DNA, the CDR3 is TGTGCCAGCAGCTTAGGACGCCGCGGCACCGGGGAGCTGTTTTTT. It specifies CASSLGRRGTGELFF. Variable domain in full (rest from reference TRBV7-9 and TRBJ2-2): DTGVSQNPRHKITKRGQNVTFRCDPISEHNRLYWYRQTLGQGPEFLTYFQNEAQLEKSRLLSDRFSAERPKGSFSTLEIQRTEQGDSAMYLCASSLGRRGTGELFFGEGSRLTVL.

The rearrangement joins TRBV18 to TRBJ1-1, with 8 nucleotides matching TRBD1. Losses at the gene ends were 5 bases for V and 6 bases for J; bases not matched to a gene: 5. The CDR3 runs 13 residues. CDR1 KGHSH and CDR2 LQKENI come from the germline V gene. The CDR3 coding sequence is TGTGCCAGCTCAACGACAGGGGACGCTGAAGCTTTCTTT. Protein sequence: CASSTTGDAEAFF.

The rearrangement uses TRBV7-8 and TRBJ2-2; possible D gene TRBD2, 5 bases. CDR1 is SGHVS, CDR2 FQNEAQ, per germline. V was trimmed by 3 bases and J by 3 bases, leaving 11 bases between them. The CDR3 totals 15 residues. The CDR3 DNA follows: TGTGCCAGCAGCTTTGGGCGGGCTTACACCGGGGAGCTGTTTTTT. Translated: CASSFGRAYTGELFF.

This chain links TRBV18 with TRBJ2-3; the D gene is possibly TRBD2 (5 bases). CDR3 length: 14 amino acids. V was pared by 2 bases and J by 2 bases, with 8 bases between. The germline V gene encodes CDR1 KGHSH and CDR2 LQKENI. CDR3 residues: CASSPGLATDTQYF. DNA of the CDR3: TGTGCCAGCTCACCAGGGCTAGCCACAGATACGCAGTATTTT.

This rearrangement joins TRBV4-1 to TRBJ2-2, with 9 bases aligning to TRBD1. V trimming: 2 bases; J trimming: 7 bases; junction bases outside the gene matches: 8. The CDR3 runs 16 residues. The germline CDR1 and CDR2 sequences are MGHRA and YSYEKL. CDR3 region: CASSQRTGGAIGELFF. The CDR3 nucleotides are TGCGCCAGCAGCCAACGTACAGGGGGCGCGATCGGGGAGCTGTTTTTT.

V is TRBV11-2 and J is TRBJ1-1, with 9 nucleotides matching TRBD1. The germline CDR1 and CDR2 sequences are SGHAT and FQNNGV. The CDR3 runs 15 residues. The V segment lost 5 bases and the J segment 7 bases; nucleotides outside the gene matches: 11. The CDR3 nucleotides read TGTGCCAGCAGCGCAGACAGGGGGGGTAAGGATGAAGCTTTCTTT. Its protein is CASSADRGGKDEAFF.

This clone came up once. The J gene is TRBJ1-5, the V gene TRBV2, with 7 bases matching TRBD1. J was trimmed by 4 bases and V by 6 bases; bases with no gene match: 9. The length of the CDR3 is 15 residues. Germline V CDR1 and CDR2: SNHLY, FYNNEI. CDR3 bases: TGTGCCAGCAGCAGAAGGGACAGCCGGAATCAGCCCCAGCATTTT. Amino acids: CASSRRDSRNQPQHF.

The chain couples TRBV5-1 to TRBJ2-5; 8 bases are shared with TRBD2. The V and J ends lost 1 base and 1 base, in that order; junction bases with no gene match: 6. Germline CDR1 and CDR2: SGHRS and YFSETQ. The CDR3 totals 16 residues. The CDR3: CASSLRGGGTQETQYF. The CDR3 DNA reads as TGCGCCAGCAGCTTGAGGGGCGGGGGGACCCAAGAGACCCAGTACTTC.

This chain links TRBV13 with TRBJ2-7, with TRBD2 as a possible D gene (5 bases). The V end was cut by 0 bases, the J end by 6 bases, with 15 bases between. Per the germline V gene, CDR1 is PRHDT and CDR2 is FYEKMQ (reference sequence). CDR3 length: 15 amino acids. For the CDR3, the DNA is TGTGCCAGCAGCTTAGGCCTTGCTAGCCACTCCGAGCAGTACTTC. Protein product: CASSLGLASHSEQYF.

The chain combines TRBV30 with TRBJ2-2, with no clear D. Per germline, CDR1 GTSNPN and CDR2 SVGIG (reference sequence). The CDR3 runs 12 residues. V lost 1 base and J lost 7, with 7 bases in between. The CDR3 here is CAWSGGGGELFF. Here the CDR3 DNA reads TGTGCCTGGAGTGGCGGCGGCGGGGAGCTGTTTTTT.

The chain combines TRBV7-8 with TRBJ1-5; no definite D call. Trimming cost V 0 bases and J 3 bases, with 3 bases left between them. The CDR3 spans 13 residues. Germline V CDR1 and CDR2: SGHVS, FQNEAQ. As DNA, the CDR3 is TGTGCCAGCAGCTTAGCTCTCAATCAGCCCCAGCATTTT. Translation: CASSLALNQPQHF.

The chain combines TRBV9 with TRBJ2-5; 8 bases fit TRBD2. Trimming took 0 bases from V and 1 from J; bases not matched to a gene: 2. This CDR3 is built from 15 residues. CDR1 and CDR2 from the germline V gene are SGDLS and YYNGEE. The CDR3: CASSVEAGAQETQYF. CDR3 DNA: TGTGCCAGCAGCGTAGAAGCGGGGGCCCAAGAGACCCAGTACTTC.

This chain uses TRBV6-1 with TRBJ1-3; TRBD1 agrees at 8 bases. Germline V lookup: CDR1 MNHNS, CDR2 SASEGT. CDR3 length: 16 residues. Losses at the gene ends were 4 bases for V and 2 bases for J; bases not matched to a gene: 7. CDR3 protein: CASSGDRGMTGNTIYF. The CDR3 DNA is TGTGCCAGCAGTGGAGACAGGGGAATGACTGGAAACACCATATATTTT.

This chain connects TRBV10-3 to TRBJ1-4; D possibly corresponds to TRBD1 (6 bases). The CDR3 length is 14 residues. Deletions cut 8 bases from V and 8 bases from J, with 18 bases between. Germline values: CDR1 ENHRY, CDR2 SYGVKD. CDR3 amino acids: CAIGGWDNGEKLFF. Written as DNA, the CDR3 is TGTGCCATCGGAGGATGGGACAACGGGGAAAAACTGTTTTTT.

The chain recombines TRBV2 with TRBJ1-2, with a possible D match to TRBD1 (6 bases). Germline CDR1 and CDR2: SNHLY and FYNNEI. This CDR3 contains 14 residues. V lost 8 bases and J 4 bases, leaving 17 bases between the germline ends. CDR3 nucleotides: TGTGCCAGCGGCCGGGGAGGGGGACCCTATGGCTACACCTTC. This encodes CASGRGGGPYGYTF.

The V gene is TRBV18, the J gene TRBJ2-6; 8 positions agree with TRBD1. Germline assignment: CDR1 KGHSH and CDR2 LQKENI. V lost 3 bases, J lost 4 bases, and 8 bases stayed unmatched. The CDR3 consists of 17 residues. The CDR3 loop is CASSPRQGALGANVLTF. Written as DNA, the CDR3 is TGTGCCAGCTCACCGAGGCAGGGGGCTCTGGGGGCCAACGTCCTGACTTTC.

This rearrangement joins TRBV7-9 to TRBJ2-1, with 14 bases aligning to TRBD2. The V gene's germline CDR1 is SEHNR and CDR2 FQNEAQ (reference sequence). The CDR3 sequence is 18 residues long. V lost 5 bases to trimming and J lost 7 bases; unmatched junction nucleotides: 13. The CDR3 protein is CASSPPGLAGVVGNEQFF. DNA of the CDR3: TGTGCCAGCAGCCCTCCGGGACTAGCGGGAGTCGTGGGTAATGAGCAGTTCTTC.